This T cell receptor beta chain is from a study of cytomegalovirus exposure and HLA in healthy donors. Overall study results and limits: Later analysis showed most CMV-associated TCR beta chains appearing HLA-restricted. While the bulk of TCR sequences proved rare, some public TCRs turned up in many donors. Association of roughly 17,000 TCR beta sequences with HLA alleles was found at 0.05 false discovery rate in a later analysis. The authors judged a highly shared variant cluster likely a sequencing artifact.

V lost 1 base and J 7 bases, leaving 16 bases between the germline ends. The CDR3 sequence is 15 residues long. Germline V lookup: CDR1 LNHDA, CDR2 SQIVND (reference sequence). PCR employed 60 Vbeta and 13 Jbeta primers. Sequenced by immunoSEQ multiplex PCR; TCRdb stores in-frame clones only, minus some. The table has under 200,000 clones, around nine tenths seen once. Comment on this clone: The antigen is unknown.

Specimen: PBMCs. This sequence originates from a woman aged 18-29 years in good health and CMV-seronegative. This sequence joins TRBV19 and TRBJ1-2; D possibly corresponds to TRBD1 (6 bases). As DNA, the CDR3 is TGTGCCAGTAGTATAGCCTCCACAGGGTTTGGTGGCTACACCTTC. Amino acid sequence: CASSIASTGFGGYTF.